The clone carrying this TCR beta chain was observed a few times. The source of the sample is a study of identical twins. TCRdb used MiXCR to reprocess the 5' RACE reads, holding one entry per CDR3 protein. The sample includes roughly 690,000 distinct CDR3 sequences, 5.5% to 6.5% of them seen just once. Germline lookup yields CDR1 ENHRY and CDR2 SYGVKD. This CDR3 has 15 amino acids. The V gene end was trimmed by 0 bases and the J gene end by 2 bases; junction bases not matched to a gene: 1. The source is a young man in good health. This sequence joins TRBV10-3 and TRBJ2-1; TRBD1 agrees at 7 bases. The sample taken for sequencing was naive T cells sorted from blood. CDR3 protein: CAISESTGPYNEQFF. The CDR3 coding sequence is TGTGCCATCAGTGAGTCGACAGGGCCCTACAATGAGCAGTTCTTC.